Presented here are 20 T cell receptor beta chains from one specimen sequenced in a study of monozygotic twins with inflammatory bowel disease. TCRdb reprocessed the 5' RACE reads, keeping one entry per CDR3 protein, no DNA. The sample shows some 99,000 distinct CDR3 sequences, and 9.5% to 15% sits with its ten largest clones. Sequencing was performed on blood. The receptors come from a human donor with ulcerative colitis or Crohn's disease, or a healthy co-twin of an affected twin (not recorded which).

The chain joins TRBV5-1 to TRBJ2-5. Per germline, CDR1 SGHRS and CDR2 YFSETQ. This CDR3 comprises 11 residues. CDR3 amino acids: CASSQMETQYF. Based on the CDR3 plus reference TRBV5-1 and TRBJ2-5, the full variable domain is KAGVTQTPRYLIKTRGQQVTLSCSPISGHRSVSWYQQTPGQGLQFLFEYFSETQRNKGNFPGRFSGRQFSNSRSEMNVSTLELGDSALYLCASSQMETQYFGPGTRLLVL.

This chain connects TRBV10-2 to TRBJ2-5; TCRdb picks TRBD1, but there is no DNA to check that call. The CDR3 contains 19 residues. Germline loops: CDR1 WSHSY, CDR2 SAAADI. The CDR3: CASSDPWGSNRKVQETQYF.

The chain employs TRBV7-9 and TRBJ2-7; absent DNA, TCRdb's TRBD1 call cannot be checked. Germline CDR1 and CDR2: SEHNR and FQNEAQ (reference sequence). The CDR3 has 12 amino acids. The CDR3 region is CASSLEQGLPYF.

The chain has TRBV4-3 and TRBJ1-1. This CDR3 region has 15 residues. Germline lookup yields CDR1 LGHNA and CDR2 YSLEER. CDR3 residues: CASSRDSAENTEAFF.

This chain connects TRBV20-1 to TRBJ1-5; the D call of TRBD1 rests on TCRdb alone, since no DNA is present to check it. The CDR3 length is 14 residues. The germline V gene encodes CDR1 DFQATT and CDR2 SNEGSKA (reference sequence). CDR3 residues: CSARGTGYSQPQHF.

V gene TRBV7-2 combines with J gene TRBJ2-7; no DNA is available, so the TRBD1 call from TCRdb remains unchecked. The CDR3 loop spans 16 amino acids. Germline V CDR1 and CDR2: SGHTA, FQGNSA. The CDR3 region is CASSSRAGQGAYEQYF.

This chain joins TRBV5-1 and TRBJ2-1; TCRdb's D call, TRBD2, is unchecked because there is no DNA. The CDR3 is made up of 15 amino acids. The V gene's germline CDR1 is SGHRS and CDR2 YFSETQ. The CDR3 here is CASSLAGAGGGEQFF.

The V and J genes are TRBV6-5 and TRBJ2-7; the TCRdb call, TRBD2, lacks DNA for checking. The CDR3 totals 15 residues. The germline gives CDR1 MNHEY, CDR2 SVGAGI. CDR3 sequence: CASSYDYGLSYEQYF.

This rearrangement joins TRBV13 to TRBJ1-1; TCRdb lists TRBD1, though no DNA is available to test this call. The CDR3 consists of 15 residues. Looked up from germline, CDR1 is PRHDT and CDR2 is FYEKMQ (reference sequence). CDR3 in amino acids: CASSRDPGVRTEAFF.

The chain employs TRBV5-1 and TRBJ2-1. This CDR3 region has 16 residues. CDR1 and CDR2 from the germline V gene are SGHRS and YFSETQ. CDR3: CASSGWVGGATNEQFF. Together with reference TRBV5-1 and TRBJ2-1, the CDR3 gives the full variable domain: KAGVTQTPRYLIKTRGQQVTLSCSPISGHRSVSWYQQTPGQGLQFLFEYFSETQRNKGNFPGRFSGRQFSNSRSEMNVSTLELGDSALYLCASSGWVGGATNEQFFGPGTRLTVL.

The chain uses TRBV15 and TRBJ2-2; absent DNA, TCRdb's TRBD1 call cannot be checked. The germline V gene has CDR1 LNHNV and CDR2 YYDKDF (reference sequence). The CDR3 contains 15 residues. The CDR3 sequence is CATRRDREDTGELFF.

V and J are TRBV20-1 and TRBJ2-7; with no DNA, the TCRdb D assignment of TRBD1 cannot be verified. CDR3 length equals 13 residues. The germline V gene has CDR1 DFQATT and CDR2 SNEGSKA (reference sequence). CDR3 residues: CSASGTGEGGQYF.

This chain links TRBV10-3 with TRBJ2-1; TCRdb's D call, TRBD1, is unchecked because there is no DNA. The CDR3 is 17 residues long. Germline CDR1 reads ENHRY; CDR2 reads SYGVKD. The CDR3 reads CAISEKGPRTSYNEQFF.

The V call is TRBV28, the J call TRBJ1-2. Germline V gene data show CDR1 as MDHEN and CDR2 as SYDVKM. The CDR3 covers 16 residues. The CDR3 loop is CASSFHTITVNYGYTF.

The chain recombines TRBV11-2 with TRBJ1-1. CDR3 length: 14 amino acids. The V gene's germline CDR1 is SGHAT and CDR2 FQNNGV. CDR3 in amino acids: CASSLVGGVTEAFF. Together with reference TRBV11-2 and TRBJ1-1, the CDR3 gives the full variable domain: EAGVAQSPRYKIIEKRQSVAFWCNPISGHATLYWYQQILGQGPKLLIQFQNNGVVDDSQLPKDRFSAERLKGVDSTLKIQPAKLEDSAVYLCASSLVGGVTEAFFGQGTRLTVV.

This chain connects TRBV19 to TRBJ1-1. The germline V gene encodes CDR1 LNHDA and CDR2 SQIVND (reference sequence). The CDR3 is made up of 15 amino acids. Here the CDR3 reads CASSISAVTNTEAFF.

This chain links TRBV12-3 or TRBV12-4 with TRBJ1-5; the D call from TCRdb, TRBD1, cannot be confirmed without DNA. The CDR3 is 14 amino acids. CDR3: CASSPNRAPGAQHF.

The chain joins TRBV28 to TRBJ2-7; no DNA is available, so the TRBD1 call from TCRdb remains unchecked. This CDR3 is built from 14 residues. The germline gives CDR1 MDHEN, CDR2 SYDVKM. The CDR3 loop is CASSSQDRGYEQYF.

The chain joins TRBV11-2 to TRBJ2-7; TCRdb calls TRBD1, which cannot be checked without DNA. Germline V CDR1 and CDR2: SGHAT, FQNNGV. CDR3 length: 16 amino acids. CDR3 sequence reads: CASSLVVQGGSYEQYF.

The V gene is TRBV28, the J gene TRBJ2-3; lacking DNA, the TRBD2 call made by TCRdb goes unchecked. Germline CDR1 reads MDHEN; CDR2 reads SYDVKM. The CDR3 spans 14 residues. The chain's CDR3 is CASSPLGPADTQYF.